Described below is a single TCR beta chain sequence and its context. Its antigen is not yet known. Qualities for individual bases were not recorded, and no much larger clone is one base off. This sample is part of a study of blood T cell repertoires in COVID-19 (dated by TCRdb to 2020 to 2021). Regarding the study in general: Collaborator samples came from the United States, Italy and Spain and covered acute and convalescent phases of COVID-19. The prospective study material was composed of cDNA or gDNA derived from T cells, B-cell-depleted T cells, or PBMCs. Subjects who had been exposed to COVID-19, were actively infected with it, or had recovered from it provided the deeply sampled blood TCRbeta repertoires that made up the dataset. The repertoires were released in a freely available public database meant as a resource for research on the immune response to SARS-CoV-2. Samples came from the ongoing ImmuneRACE study (first 160 participants) plus 1,254 subjects from 6 global collaborators. Nearly every sample came with metadata listing a de-identified subject ID, COVID-19 status, age in years and sex. Where HLA class I and class II types were available, the types were taken from metadata supplied by the sample provider, not from assay-based typing. The full study reports these points: How much clinical and demographic metadata was included differed by source and by participant, and the metadata was provided uncurated.

The immunoSEQ Assay, a bias-controlled multiplex PCR, was used to amplify TCRbeta CDR3 regions from genomic DNA. The study's processing was this. The number of nucleated cells in each sample was estimated by amplification of reference gene primers within the assay. To quantify the absolute abundance of each unique TCRbeta CDR3 rearrangement, sequence reads were collapsed and filtered. For each sample, productive Simpson clonality was calculated as the square root of Simpson's diversity index over productive rearrangements. Held by TCRdb, this immuneACCESS table contains in-frame sequences only and omits some clones. Under half of the omission traces to an unresolved V gene where checked; the cause of the rest is unknown. Clone size and V and J calls were adopted from that table, with D and trimming inferred from the DNA. The sample profile shows about 150,000 clones; roughly 90% of them were found once. The top ten clones comprise around 3.2% of the sample.

The collaborating institutions used their own protocols to collect whole blood in K2EDTA tubes. For TCRbeta analysis, collaborator samples were shipped as frozen whole blood, as isolated PBMCs, or as DNA extracted from either sample type. The junction shows trimming of 0 bases on V and 8 bases on J, and the gene matches do not reach 8 bases of it. From cysteine to phenylalanine, the CDR3 is 15 amino acids long. The kept DNA is CDR3 alone, 45 bases in frame from the first base. CDR1 SGHRS and CDR2 YFSETQ are derived from the germline V gene. This TCR was recovered from a man aged 55 to 69 with active or convalescent COVID-19. Material: peripheral blood. The chain employs TRBV5-1 and TRBJ2-1, with TRBD2 identical over 7 junction bases. In nucleotide form, the sequence is TGCGCCAGCAGCTTGGGAGGCGGGAGCGGCGATGAGCAGTTCTTC. This yields the protein CASSLGGGSGDEQFF.